This T cell receptor beta chain appears in the sequencing data of a study of OX40 agonist ivuxolimab in advanced cancers. About the full investigation: Ivuxolimab was a fully human IgG2 agonistic monoclonal antibody targeting the costimulatory receptor OX40 (CD134). The dose-escalation cohort was 80% to 90% male with a mean age of around 64 years, ranging from roughly 20 to 85. Intravenous ivuxolimab was administered to patients every 2 weeks at six dose levels: 0.01, 0.1, 0.3, 1.5, 3 and 10 mg/kg. Peripheral TCRbeta sequencing aimed to test whether ivuxolimab altered TCR sequence diversity and caused clonal T-cell expansion. Partial responses were achieved by three dose-escalation patients, of whom one had hepatocellular carcinoma and two had cutaneous melanoma. Patients were allowed to have had prior anti-PD-1, anti-PD-L1 or anti-CTLA-4 therapy, and 40% of the dose-escalation patients had previously received checkpoint inhibitors. Among the approximately 54 dose-escalation patients, approximately 20 had hepatocellular carcinoma, roughly 15 melanoma, 9 renal cell carcinoma and 9 head and neck cancer. The paper reports the monotherapy dose-escalation portion (N of about 50 patients) of the phase I ivuxolimab trial. Points the paper makes about the study in general: In the 0.1-3.0 mg/kg groups, partial responders had among the lowest normalized peripheral clonal expansion, particularly in CD8+ T cells. Low levels of normalized T-cell clonal expansion were also seen in some patients who did not respond. After ivuxolimab, expanded clones were on average more numerous among CD8+ T cells than among CD4+ T cells. The antigen specificity of the clonally expanded peripheral T cells was not determined. At doses of 0.1 to 3.0 mg/kg, clonal expansion of both CD4+ and CD8+ T cells in blood was seen between baseline and week 6.

Note on this clone: No cognate antigen has been identified for it. No much larger clonotype is one base removed from it; base qualities were not supplied.

To sequence the TCRbeta CDR3 region, genomic DNA was isolated from the sorted cells. The immunoSEQ Assay was used for sequencing of TCRbeta CDR3 regions. TCRdb took over this immuneACCESS table, retaining in-frame rearrangements with V and J assigned. Such tables are incomplete; in checked studies, under half of the missing clones stem from an unresolved V gene, and the remainder is unexplained. The sample table records approximately 65,000 clones; about nine tenths of these occur just once. The top ten constitute about 0.37% of the sample. Measured from the cysteine to the phenylalanine, the CDR3 is 15 residues long. Just CDR3 DNA is preserved here, 45 bases in frame from base 1. The trim is 2 bases for V and 1 base for J, with a gap of 12 bases between the germline ends. CDR1 and CDR2, looked up from the germline V gene, are SGHRS and YFSETQ. Patients with autoimmune disease history or receiving systemic immunosuppression were excluded from the trial. Peripheral blood for TCR sequencing was collected from all dose cohorts at baseline, on cycle 4 day 1, and on cycle 7 day 1. Samples came from an open-label, multicenter, first-in-human phase I dose-escalation trial of ivuxolimab. Adults with locally advanced or metastatic head and neck squamous cell, hepatocellular, melanoma or renal cell carcinoma were enrolled in the trial. Before TCR sequencing, CD4+ T cells and CD8+ T cells from peripheral blood were sorted into separate populations.

The V and J genes are TRBV5-1 and TRBJ1-1, and perhaps TRBD1 as D gene, on 5 matching bases. This clonotype was obtained from an adult with an advanced solid tumor such as melanoma, head and neck, liver or kidney cancer. The sample consisted of CD4+ or CD8+ T cells sorted from blood, taken in a trial of the OX40 agonist ivuxolimab. The DNA sequence is as follows: TGCGCCAGCAGCTTTATGGGACGCACGAACACTGAAGCTTTCTTT. Its amino acids are CASSFMGRTNTEAFF.